This T cell receptor beta chain was identified during a study of shared clonotypes between healthy human individuals. HIV-negative, healthy adults without recent acute infections or vaccinations were the donors. The study separated CD4+ cells into CD45RA+ naive and CD45RA-negative memory subsets. V gave up 4 bases and J gave up 6 bases, with 12 bases separating them. Germline CDR1 SGHRS, CDR2 YFSETQ. This CDR3 comprises 13 residues. TCRdb's table, derived via immunoSEQ multiplex PCR, lists solely in-frame clones and lacks some. The table lists some 2.4 million clones, under 95% of them singletons. Material for sequencing was naive CD4+ T cells from PBMCs. The subset here: CD45RA+ positively selected. J is TRBJ2-3 and V is TRBV5-1, with D uncertain. The receptor's source is a man aged 18 to 30 in good health. Some clones in this sample may be carry-over from other donors' samples. The CDR3 reads CASSPAVEDTQYF. CDR3 DNA sequence: TGCGCCAGCAGCCCGGCGGTGGAGGATACGCAGTATTTT.